This T cell receptor (beta chain) was recovered during a study of Ad26.COV2.S vaccination and SARS-CoV-2 variants. Study details: The donor belonged to the COV1001 Ad26.COV2.S trial arm. The authors gave Ad26.COV2.S intramuscularly, either once or twice 56 days apart.

Study-level points and caveats: It was vaccine recipients, not placebo recipients, who had the higher spike-specific TCR breadth. Substantial breadth in spike-specific CD8+ and CD4+ T cell responses was reportedly seen after vaccination.

The CDR3 contains 13 residues. Germline V gene data show CDR1 as LGHDT and CDR2 as YNNKEL (reference sequence). Trimming pared 2 bases from V and 0 bases from J, leaving 1 base between. On this clone itself: The antigen is unknown.

Specified treatment: some 20 received Ad26.COV2.S at low or high dose, single or two shots; 5 received placebo; per-sample allocation not given. Vaccine and placebo recipients were sampled on day 63 after the first injection. The repertoire was sequenced with immunoSEQ multiplex PCR; TCRdb's copy has only in-frame clones and lacks some. The data show fewer than 300,000 clones, around 87% seen once. This TCR was sampled from a person aged 18 to 59 who received the Ad26.COV2.S COVID-19 vaccine or a placebo. V gene TRBV3-1 (or the pseudogene TRBV3-2) combines with J gene TRBJ2-2; no reliable D call. The sequences come from peripheral blood, collected in a trial of Ad26.COV2.S vaccine versus placebo. Written as DNA, the CDR3 is TGTGCCAGCAGCCAAACGAACACCGGGGAGCTGTTTTTT. Its translation: CASSQTNTGELFF.